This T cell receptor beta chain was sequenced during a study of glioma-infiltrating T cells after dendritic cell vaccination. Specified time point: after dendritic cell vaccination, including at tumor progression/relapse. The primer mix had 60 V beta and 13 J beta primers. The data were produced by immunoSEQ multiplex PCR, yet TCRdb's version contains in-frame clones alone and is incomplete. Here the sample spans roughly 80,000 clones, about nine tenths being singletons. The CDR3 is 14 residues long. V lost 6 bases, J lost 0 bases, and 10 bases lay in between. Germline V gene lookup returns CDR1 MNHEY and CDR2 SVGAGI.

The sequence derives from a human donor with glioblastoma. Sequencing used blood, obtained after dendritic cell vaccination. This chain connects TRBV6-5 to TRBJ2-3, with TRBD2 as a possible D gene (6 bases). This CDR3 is CASSGTRSTDTQYF. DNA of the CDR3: TGTGCCAGCAGCGGGACTCGTAGCACAGATACGCAGTATTTT.